These 22 T cell receptor beta chains originate from one sample sequenced in a study of immune evolution from preneoplasia to lung adenocarcinoma. Generated by immunoSEQ multiplex PCR, the TCRdb table keeps only in-frame clones and is missing some. Among around 41,000 clones, over 75% were seen once, and the ten largest hold approximately 4.8%. Material: FFPE invasive lung adenocarcinoma tissue. The source is a person in their sixties or seventies with lung adenocarcinoma.

The CDR3 DNA reads TGTGCCAGCAGCCAACCACTTTTCGGGGGTTCGAAGAATGAGCAGTTCTTC. As protein: CASSQPLFGGSKNEQFF. The chain uses TRBV14 and TRBJ2-1; D may be TRBD2 (6 bases). This CDR3 has 17 residues. Trimming took off 2 bases at V and 7 bases at J, with 21 bases between the two ends. Germline CDR1 is SGHDN and CDR2 is FVKESK.

The rearrangement uses TRBV7-9 and TRBJ1-1; 10 nucleotides match TRBD1. The V and J ends lost 5 bases and 4 bases, in that order; junction bases with no gene match: 10. Germline CDR1 and CDR2: SEHNR and FQNEAQ (reference sequence). This CDR3 spans 16 amino acids. The CDR3 DNA is TGTGCCAGCAGCCCCGACCGACAGGGGGCGTTCACTGAAGCTTTCTTT. Translation gives CASSPDRQGAFTEAFF. Looking up the rest from reference TRBV7-9 and TRBJ1-1 gives the full variable domain: DTGVSQNPRHKITKRGQNVTFRCDPISEHNRLYWYRQTLGQGPEFLTYFQNEAQLEKSRLLSDRFSAERPKGSFSTLEIQRTEQGDSAMYLCASSPDRQGAFTEAFFGQGTRLTVV.

In regard to this clone: Other nucleotide sequences in the sample specify the same CDR3. The chain carries TRBV28 and TRBJ2-7, with a tentative D call TRBD1 (5 bases). Germline CDR1 MDHEN, CDR2 SYDVKM. With 3 bases removed from V and 4 bases from J, the gap between germline ends came to 7 bases. This CDR3 has 12 residues. CDR3 protein: CASSLSGYEQYF. CDR3 DNA sequence: TGTGCCAGCAGTTTGTCAGGGTACGAGCAGTACTTC.

This clone occurred once. The rearrangement links TRBV5-1 to TRBJ1-1, with a weak D call TRBD1 (6 bases). This CDR3 is built from 15 residues. V dropped 0 bases and J dropped 4 bases, with 13 bases sitting between them. Germline CDR1 is SGHRS and CDR2 is YFSETQ. CDR3 nucleotide sequence: TGCGCCAGCAGCTTGGGGCACAGGGACCTCACTGAAGCTTTCTTT. This codes for CASSLGHRDLTEAFF.

This chain links TRBV5-1 with TRBJ1-1; TRBD1 agrees at 7 bases. The CDR3 has 14 residues. The trim removed 5 bases at V and 3 bases at J, leaving 7 bases unmatched. Germline CDR1 SGHRS, CDR2 YFSETQ. CDR3 sequence (DNA): TGCGCCAGCAGTTCGGGACAGCCTTACACTGAAGCTTTCTTT. Its protein is CASSSGQPYTEAFF.

The rearrangement links TRBV27 to TRBJ2-3, with 13 bases lining up with TRBD2. Per germline, CDR1 MNHEY and CDR2 SMNVEV (reference sequence). The V and J ends lost 5 bases and 5 bases, in that order; junction bases with no gene match: 7. The CDR3 totals 16 residues. CDR3 region: CASSPRTSGRLDTQYF. The DNA for the CDR3 is TGTGCCAGCAGTCCAAGGACTAGCGGGAGATTAGATACGCAGTATTTT.

This sequence joins TRBV28 and TRBJ1-5; perhaps TRBD1 as D (5 bases). In germline, CDR1 is MDHEN, CDR2 SYDVKM. The CDR3 contains 13 residues. The germline V and J ends were trimmed by 4 bases and 2 bases, with 6 bases remaining between them. CDR3 bases: TGTGCCAGCAGTTGGGGGGGCAATCAGCCCCAGCATTTT. It specifies CASSWGGNQPQHF.

This sequence joins TRBV30 and TRBJ2-2, with no clear D. The CDR3 consists of 15 residues. V was clipped by 1 base and J by 1 base, with 10 bases between them. Germline V lookup: CDR1 GTSNPN, CDR2 SVGIG (reference sequence). Here the CDR3 DNA reads TGTGCCTGGAGTGGAGCCTCTAGGAACACCGGGGAGCTGTTTTTT. It yields the protein CAWSGASRNTGELFF.

The gene calls are TRBV11-3 and TRBJ2-7, with TRBD1 matching over 9 bases. The CDR3 runs 13 residues. V was clipped by 4 bases and J by 7 bases; unmatched bases: 5. Germline V CDR1 and CDR2: SGHNT, YENEEA. The CDR3 loop is CASSSLTGGEQYF. Written as DNA, the CDR3 is TGTGCCAGCAGCTCGCTGACAGGGGGTGAGCAGTACTTC. The full variable domain, rest sourced from reference TRBV11-3 and TRBJ2-7, is EAGVVQSPRYKIIEKKQPVAFWCNPISGHNTLYWYLQNLGQGPELLIRYENEEAVDDSQLPKDRFSAERLKGVDSTLKIQPAELGDSAVYLCASSSLTGGEQYFGPGTRLTVT.

V and J are TRBV9 and TRBJ2-7; 7 bases are a match to TRBD2. Germline V lookup: CDR1 SGDLS, CDR2 YYNGEE. V shed 3 bases and J 6 bases; nucleotides not matched to a gene: 6. CDR3 length: 13 amino acids. The CDR3 is CASSAGGTGEQYF. CDR3 DNA: TGTGCCAGCAGCGCCGGGGGGACCGGCGAGCAGTACTTC. Full variable domain (remainder filled in from reference TRBV9 and TRBJ2-7): DSGVTQTPKHLITATGQRVTLRCSPRSGDLSVYWYQQSLDQGLQFLIQYYNGEERAKGNILERFSAQQFPDLHSELNLSSLELGDSALYFCASSAGGTGEQYFGPGTRLTVT.

J is TRBJ2-6 and V is TRBV6-4; no firm D call. V lost 6 bases and J lost 1, with 7 bases in between. Looked up from germline, CDR1 is MRHNA and CDR2 is SNTAGT. The CDR3 spans 14 residues. This chain's CDR3 is CASSPDSGANVLTF. DNA of the CDR3: TGTGCCAGCAGCCCGGATTCTGGGGCCAACGTCCTGACTTTC.

The chain has TRBV11-3 and TRBJ2-7; 7 bases are a match to TRBD2. Germline CDR1 SGHNT, CDR2 YENEEA. This CDR3 comprises 14 residues. After removal of 0 bases from V and 4 bases from J, the junction contained 3 bases not matched to a gene. For the CDR3, the DNA is TGTGCCAGCAGCTTAGATGCGGGAGAGTACGAGCAGTACTTC. It translates to CASSLDAGEYEQYF.

The genes are TRBV28 and TRBJ1-3, with D possibly being TRBD1 (5 bases). There are 13 residues in the CDR3. The V gene lost 5 bases and the J gene lost 8 bases, with 13 bases spanning the gap. Per the germline V gene, CDR1 is MDHEN and CDR2 is SYDVKM. The CDR3 here is CASSRRGPDTIYF. The CDR3 DNA is TGTGCCAGCAGTAGGAGGGGCCCGGACACCATATATTTT.

The J gene is TRBJ1-2, the V gene TRBV5-5; maybe TRBD1 (5 bases). CDR1 SGHKS and CDR2 YYEKEE come from the germline V gene (reference sequence). The CDR3 runs to 12 residues. The ends were cut back, 3 bases at V and 4 bases at J, with 7 bases in the middle. The CDR3 spells CASSYGTYGYTF. The CDR3 DNA reads as TGTGCCAGCAGCTACGGGACCTATGGCTACACCTTC.

This rearrangement joins TRBV30 to TRBJ1-1; D unclear. The CDR3 totals 14 residues. CDR1 and CDR2 (germline): GTSNPN, SVGIG (reference sequence). V was shortened by 4 bases and J by 5 bases, with 17 bases between the two germline ends. This chain's CDR3 is CAWTRNRITTEAFF. The CDR3 DNA is TGTGCCTGGACAAGGAACCGGATAACGACTGAAGCTTTCTTT.

This clone came up a few times. The chain has TRBV28 and TRBJ2-7; 8 bases align to TRBD2. CDR1 is MDHEN, CDR2 SYDVKM, per germline. Trimming cost V 7 bases and J 8 bases; bases outside gene matches: 10. This CDR3 region has 13 residues. CDR3 residues: CASTEAGGWKQYF. The CDR3 nucleotides are TGTGCCAGCACCGAGGCGGGGGGTTGGAAGCAGTACTTC.

V usage is TRBV2 and J usage is TRBJ1-5; tentatively, D is TRBD1 (5 bases). The germline V gene encodes CDR1 SNHLY and CDR2 FYNNEI. The CDR3 spans 14 residues. Trimming left V 2 bases short and J 4 bases short, with 9 bases between. The DNA for the CDR3 is TGTGCCAGCAGTGAATGGACACAGAATCAGCCCCAGCATTTT. It specifies CASSEWTQNQPQHF.

This clone was seen only once. This chain joins TRBV11-3 and TRBJ2-2, with D unclear. The CDR3 extends over 12 amino acids. The germline V gene encodes CDR1 SGHNT and CDR2 YENEEA. V was pared by 1 base and J by 5 bases, with 2 bases between. CDR3 residues: CASSLVTGELFF. CDR3 DNA sequence: TGTGCCAGCAGCTTAGTGACCGGGGAGCTGTTTTTT.

V gene TRBV19 combines with J gene TRBJ2-1; 8 nucleotides agree with TRBD2. The CDR3 contains 14 residues. Germline V gene sequence: CDR1 LNHDA, CDR2 SQIVND (reference sequence). V lost 5 bases, J lost 6 bases, and 6 bases stayed unmatched. CDR3 residues: CASSRAGGTNEQFF. CDR3 DNA: TGTGCCAGTAGTCGTGCGGGAGGTACCAATGAGCAGTTCTTC.

The chain recombines TRBV5-4 with TRBJ2-5, with D hard to call. The CDR3 sequence is 15 residues long. The V and J ends lost 5 bases and 2 bases respectively, with 16 bases between them. Looked up from germline, CDR1 is SGHNT and CDR2 is YYREEE (reference sequence). CDR3 protein: CASSRDPSFQETQYF. The CDR3 DNA reads as TGTGCCAGCAGTCGTGACCCATCCTTTCAAGAGACCCAGTACTTC.

This clone was found once. The DNA for the CDR3 is TGTGCCAGCTCACCAACAGGGAGATCAACTGGGGCCAACGTCCTGACTTTC. Translated: CASSPTGRSTGANVLTF. The chain has TRBV18 and TRBJ2-6, with D maybe TRBD1 (6 bases). The CDR3 is 17 residues long. CDR1 is KGHSH, CDR2 LQKENI, per germline. Trimming removed 2 bases at V and 2 bases at J, with 13 bases between.

The rearrangement links TRBV11-3 to TRBJ2-1, with 14 bases lining up with TRBD2. Germline lookup yields CDR1 SGHNT and CDR2 YENEEA. Trimming took 5 bases from V and 9 from J; bases not matched to a gene: 12. This CDR3 spans 17 amino acids. CDR3 bases: TGTGCCAGCAGCCTCCACAGACTAGCGGGAGGGCCATTTGAGCAGTTCTTC. It yields the protein CASSLHRLAGGPFEQFF.